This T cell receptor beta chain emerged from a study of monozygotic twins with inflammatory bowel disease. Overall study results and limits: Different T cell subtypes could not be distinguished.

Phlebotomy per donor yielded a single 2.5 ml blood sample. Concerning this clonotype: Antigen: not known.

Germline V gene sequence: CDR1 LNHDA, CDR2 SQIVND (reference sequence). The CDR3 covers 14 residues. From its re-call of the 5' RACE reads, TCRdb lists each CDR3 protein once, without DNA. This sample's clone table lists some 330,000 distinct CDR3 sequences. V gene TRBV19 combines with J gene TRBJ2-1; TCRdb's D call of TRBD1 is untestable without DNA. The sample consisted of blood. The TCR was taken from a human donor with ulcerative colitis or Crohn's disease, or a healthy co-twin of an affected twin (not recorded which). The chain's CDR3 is CASQGGRVYNEQFF. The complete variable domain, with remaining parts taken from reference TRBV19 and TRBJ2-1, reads DGGITQSPKYLFRKEGQNVTLSCEQNLNHDAMYWYRQDPGQGLRLIYYSQIVNDFQKGDIAEGYSVSREKKESFPLTVTSAQKNPTAFYLCASQGGRVYNEQFFGPGTRLTVL.